Here is one T cell receptor (beta chain) with its context. At one end the junction does not follow the germline gene, possibly because of a read error. This sample is drawn from a study of T-cell memory formation after mild COVID-19. The CDR3 totals 13 residues. Germline V lookup: CDR1 LGHDT, CDR2 YNNKEL (reference sequence). TCRdb re-derived calls from the 5' RACE reads in MiXCR, one entry per CDR3 protein. Seen here are 280,000 or so distinct CDR3 sequences, under 8.5% observed once, and the top ten hold approximately 23%. Sequencing used PBMCs or a T cell subset sorted from them (not recorded which). The chain recombines TRBV3-1 with TRBJ2-2; D may be TRBD2 (5 bases). The TCR sequence derives from a man younger than 30 who had mild COVID-19 (a few samples of this study predate the infection). Cell type and time point are not known. CDR3 region: CASSQSVTGVLFF. The DNA for the CDR3 is TGTGCCAGCAGCCAATCTGTTACCGGGGTGCTGTTTTTT.